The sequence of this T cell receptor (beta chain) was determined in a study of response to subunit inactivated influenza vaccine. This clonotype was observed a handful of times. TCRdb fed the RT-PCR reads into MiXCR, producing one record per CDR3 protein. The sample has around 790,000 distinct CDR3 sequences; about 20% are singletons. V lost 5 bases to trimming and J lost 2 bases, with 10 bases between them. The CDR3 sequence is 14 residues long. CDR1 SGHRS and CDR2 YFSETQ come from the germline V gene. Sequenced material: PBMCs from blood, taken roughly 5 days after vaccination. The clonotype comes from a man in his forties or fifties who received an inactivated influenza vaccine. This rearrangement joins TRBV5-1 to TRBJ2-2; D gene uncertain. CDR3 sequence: CASSQRSNTGELFF. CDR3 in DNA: TGCGCCAGCAGTCAACGGTCCAACACCGGGGAGCTGTTTTTT. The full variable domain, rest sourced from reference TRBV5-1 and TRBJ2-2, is KAGVTQTPRYLIKTRGQQVTLSCSPISGHRSVSWYQQTPGQGLQFLFEYFSETQRNKGNFPGRFSGRQFSNSRSEMNVSTLELGDSALYLCASSQRSNTGELFFGEGSRLTVL.